This paragraph covers one TCR beta chain sequence. This record comes from a study of fetal regulatory T cell absence and autoimmunity. This CDR3 is 16 amino acids long. Trimming cost V 3 bases and J 2 bases; bases outside gene matches: 8. Germline CDR1 SGHDT, CDR2 YYEEEE. Produced via immunoSEQ multiplex PCR; TCRdb's table is partial and in-frame only. The sample lists approximately 94,000 clones, 55% to 75% occurring once. Sequencing was carried out using pancreas tissue. This chain joins TRBV5-6 and TRBJ2-7; 10 bases fit TRBD2. The sequence was collected from a male donor with IPEX syndrome. The CDR3 DNA sequence: TGTGCCAGCAGCTCTAGCGGGAGAAGGTGGACCTACGAGCAGTACTTC. Amino acid sequence: CASSSSGRRWTYEQYF.